This T cell receptor (beta chain) came from a study of regulatory T cells in long-lasting Graves disease. Time point given: newly diagnosed GD, antithyroid drugs for less than 3 months. With RNA extracted from PBMCs as input, the TCR library was made. Per the germline V gene, CDR1 is SEHNR and CDR2 is FQNEAQ (reference sequence). Deletions cut 4 bases from V and 2 bases from J, with 18 bases between. The CDR3 consists of 16 residues. Construction of TCR beta libraries relied on iRepertoire HTBI primers and on Arm-PCR targeting CDR3 regions. One entry per CDR3 protein results from TCRdb running MiXCR on the multiplex PCR reads. The sample lists 420,000 or so distinct CDR3 sequences; approximately 16% were seen once. The same specimen was also included in a second study, on T cells in Graves' hyperthyroidism and ophthalmopathy.

The specimen comprised peripheral blood mononuclear cells (PBMCs), sampled at new diagnosis, from a patient treated with antithyroid drugs. The sequence came from a woman under 30 with Graves disease. The gene calls are TRBV7-9 and TRBJ2-7, with D perhaps matching TRBD1 (5 bases). The CDR3: CASSSSQGRGTYEQYF. DNA of the CDR3: TGTGCCAGCAGCTCCTCCCAGGGAAGGGGAACCTACGAGCAGTACTTC.